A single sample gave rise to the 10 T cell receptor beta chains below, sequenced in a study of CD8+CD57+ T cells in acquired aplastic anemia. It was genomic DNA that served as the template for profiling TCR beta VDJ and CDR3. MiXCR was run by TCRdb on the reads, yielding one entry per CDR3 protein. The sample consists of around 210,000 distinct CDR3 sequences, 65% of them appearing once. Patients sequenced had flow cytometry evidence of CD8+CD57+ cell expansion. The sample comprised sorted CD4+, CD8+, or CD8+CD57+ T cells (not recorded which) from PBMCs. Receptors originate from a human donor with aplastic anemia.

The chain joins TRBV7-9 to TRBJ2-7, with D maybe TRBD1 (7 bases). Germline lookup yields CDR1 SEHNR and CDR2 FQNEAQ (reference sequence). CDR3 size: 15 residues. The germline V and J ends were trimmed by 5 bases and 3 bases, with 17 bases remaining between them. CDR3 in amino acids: CASSKEAGGSYEQYF. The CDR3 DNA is TGTGCCAGCAGCAAAGAGGCAGGGGGGAGCTACGAGCAGTACTTC.

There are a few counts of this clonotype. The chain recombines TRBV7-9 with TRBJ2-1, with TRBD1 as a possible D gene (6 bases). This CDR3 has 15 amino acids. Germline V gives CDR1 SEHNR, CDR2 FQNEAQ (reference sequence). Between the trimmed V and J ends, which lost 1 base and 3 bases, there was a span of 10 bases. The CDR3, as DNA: TGTGCCAGCAGCTTAGAGGGGACATTCTACAATGAGCAGTTCTTC. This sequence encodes CASSLEGTFYNEQFF.

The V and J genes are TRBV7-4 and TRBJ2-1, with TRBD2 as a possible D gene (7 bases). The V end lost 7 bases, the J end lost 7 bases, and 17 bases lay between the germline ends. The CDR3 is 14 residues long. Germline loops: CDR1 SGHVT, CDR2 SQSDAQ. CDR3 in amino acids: CASKGGPWLNEQFF. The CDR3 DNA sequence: TGTGCCAGCAAGGGGGGGCCTTGGTTGAATGAGCAGTTCTTC.

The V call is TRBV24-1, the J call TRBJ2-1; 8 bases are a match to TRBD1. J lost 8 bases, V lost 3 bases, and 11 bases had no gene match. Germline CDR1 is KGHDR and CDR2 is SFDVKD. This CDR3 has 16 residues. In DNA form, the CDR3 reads TGTGCCACCAGTGATGCCACAGGGGGTAGAAAGGATGAGCAGTTCTTC. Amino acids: CATSDATGGRKDEQFF.

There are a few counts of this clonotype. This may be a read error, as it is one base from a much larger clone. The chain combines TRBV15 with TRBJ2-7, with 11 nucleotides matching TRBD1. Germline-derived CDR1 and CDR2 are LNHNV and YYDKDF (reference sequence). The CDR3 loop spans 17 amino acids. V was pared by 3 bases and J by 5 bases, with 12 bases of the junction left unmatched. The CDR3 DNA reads TGTGCCACCAGCAGCTCCAGGTCGGGACAGGGGGTCCACGAGCAGTACTTC. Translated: CATSSSRSGQGVHEQYF.

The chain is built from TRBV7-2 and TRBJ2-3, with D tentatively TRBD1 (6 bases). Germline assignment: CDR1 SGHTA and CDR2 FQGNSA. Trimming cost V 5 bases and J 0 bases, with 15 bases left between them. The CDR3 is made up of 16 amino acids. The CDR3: CASSPGTTRSTDTQYF. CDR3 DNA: TGTGCCAGCAGCCCCGGGACAACCAGAAGCACAGATACGCAGTATTTT.

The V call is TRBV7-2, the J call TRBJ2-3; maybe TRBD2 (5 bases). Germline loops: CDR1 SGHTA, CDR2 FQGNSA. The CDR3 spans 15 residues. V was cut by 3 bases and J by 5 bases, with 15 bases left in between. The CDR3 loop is CASSFGLAIGDTQYF. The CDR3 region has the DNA TGTGCCAGCAGCTTCGGGCTAGCTATAGGAGATACGCAGTATTTT.

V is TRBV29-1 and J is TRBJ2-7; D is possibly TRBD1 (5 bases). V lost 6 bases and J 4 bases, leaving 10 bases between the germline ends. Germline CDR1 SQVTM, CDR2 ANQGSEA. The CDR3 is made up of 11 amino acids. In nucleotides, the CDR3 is TGCAGCGTCCAACAGGATTACGAGCAGTACTTC. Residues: CSVQQDYEQYF.

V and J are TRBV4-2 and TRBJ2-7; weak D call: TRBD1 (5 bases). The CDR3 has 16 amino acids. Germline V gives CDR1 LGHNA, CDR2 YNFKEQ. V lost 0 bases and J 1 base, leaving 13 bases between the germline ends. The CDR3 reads CASSQDGAASSYEQYF. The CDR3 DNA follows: TGTGCCAGCAGCCAAGATGGGGCAGCGTCTTCCTACGAGCAGTACTTC.

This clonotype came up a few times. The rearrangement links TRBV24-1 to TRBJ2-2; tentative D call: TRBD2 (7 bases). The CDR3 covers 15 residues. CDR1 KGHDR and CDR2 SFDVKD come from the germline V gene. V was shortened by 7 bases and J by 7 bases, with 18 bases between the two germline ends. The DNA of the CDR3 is TGTGCCACCAGGACTAGCAGGGGTCCCCACGGGGAGCTGTTTTTT. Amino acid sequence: CATRTSRGPHGELFF.